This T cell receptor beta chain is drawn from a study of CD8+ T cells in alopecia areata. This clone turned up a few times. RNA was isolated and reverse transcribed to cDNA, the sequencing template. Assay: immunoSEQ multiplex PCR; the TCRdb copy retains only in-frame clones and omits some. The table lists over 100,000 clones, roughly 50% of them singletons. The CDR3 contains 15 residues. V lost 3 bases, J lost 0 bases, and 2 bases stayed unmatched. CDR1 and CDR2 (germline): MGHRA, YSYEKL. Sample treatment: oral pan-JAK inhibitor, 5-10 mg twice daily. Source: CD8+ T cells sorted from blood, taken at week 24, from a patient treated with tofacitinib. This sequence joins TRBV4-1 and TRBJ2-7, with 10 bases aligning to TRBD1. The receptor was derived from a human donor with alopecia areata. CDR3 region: CASSQGTGDSYEQYF. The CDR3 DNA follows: TGCGCCAGCAGCCAGGGGACAGGGGACTCCTACGAGCAGTACTTC.